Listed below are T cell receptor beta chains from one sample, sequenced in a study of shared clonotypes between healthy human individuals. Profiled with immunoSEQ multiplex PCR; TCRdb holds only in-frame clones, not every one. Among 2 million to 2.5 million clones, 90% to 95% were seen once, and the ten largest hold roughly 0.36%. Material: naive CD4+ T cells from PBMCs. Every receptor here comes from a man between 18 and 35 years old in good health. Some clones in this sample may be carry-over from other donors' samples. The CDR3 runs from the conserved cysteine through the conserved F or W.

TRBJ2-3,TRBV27,CASRTPGQVTDTQYF
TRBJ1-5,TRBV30,CAWSVLEENQPQHF
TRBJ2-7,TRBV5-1,CASSLVSRGKNYEQYF
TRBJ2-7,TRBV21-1,CATGAGIASYEQYF
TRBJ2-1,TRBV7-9,CASSRPGQGLPEQFF
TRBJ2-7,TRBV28,CASSLVGAGEQYF
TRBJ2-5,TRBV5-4,CASSPSGRAWETQYF
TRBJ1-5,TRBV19,CASSPTDWSNQPQHF
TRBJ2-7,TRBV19,CAASPRGTYEQYF
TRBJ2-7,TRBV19,CASSPRRDEQYF
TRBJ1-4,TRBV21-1,CASSKGDRVCRNEKLFF
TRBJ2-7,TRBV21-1,CASSEQTGQKKSYEQYF
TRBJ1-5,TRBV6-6,CASCLHGVLNQPQHF
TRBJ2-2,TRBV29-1,CSVESRQNTGELFF
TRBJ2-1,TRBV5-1,CASSQRTRSYEQFF
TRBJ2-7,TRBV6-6,CASSYSRTTYEQYF
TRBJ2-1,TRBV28,CASSSASGVSGSQEEQFF
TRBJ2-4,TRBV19,CASSSRRTSGRAGNIQYF
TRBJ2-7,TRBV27,CASSSLAAGEDEQYF
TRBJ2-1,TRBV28,CASPRNRDGPYNEQFF
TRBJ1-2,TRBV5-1,CASSLRSGYQVYGYTF
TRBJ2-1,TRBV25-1,CASSESRGLGNEQFF
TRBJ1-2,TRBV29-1,CSVGGQGVNYGYTF
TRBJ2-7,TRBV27,CASSWVKTRGSYEQYF
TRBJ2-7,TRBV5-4,CASSLPPGQGVNEQYF
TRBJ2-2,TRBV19,CASSPDGRVNGELFF
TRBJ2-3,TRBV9,CASSPGTSGDTQYF
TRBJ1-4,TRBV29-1,CSVEGTAATNEKLFF
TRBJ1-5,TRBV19,CASSSPPGTGYPANQPQHF
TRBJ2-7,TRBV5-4,CASSSGQFYEQYF
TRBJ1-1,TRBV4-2,CASSLLKAQGARNTEAFF
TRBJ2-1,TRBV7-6,CASSLDRMNEQFF
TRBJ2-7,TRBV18,CASSPGAESYEQYF
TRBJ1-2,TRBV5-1,CASSDAPGRGYTF
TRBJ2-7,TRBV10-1,CASSVSGRDYEQYF
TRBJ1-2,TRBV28,CASSLWAGRGYTF